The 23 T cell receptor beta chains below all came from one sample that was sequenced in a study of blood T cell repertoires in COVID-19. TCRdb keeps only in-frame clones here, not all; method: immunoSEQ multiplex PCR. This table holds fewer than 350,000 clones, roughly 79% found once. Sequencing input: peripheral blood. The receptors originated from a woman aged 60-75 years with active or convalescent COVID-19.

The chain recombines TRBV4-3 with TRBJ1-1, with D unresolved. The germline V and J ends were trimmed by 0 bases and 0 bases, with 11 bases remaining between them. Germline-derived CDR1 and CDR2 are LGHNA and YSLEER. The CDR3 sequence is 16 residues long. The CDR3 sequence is CASSQDTQIMNTEAFF. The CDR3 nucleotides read TGCGCCAGCAGCCAAGATACGCAGATCATGAACACTGAAGCTTTCTTT.

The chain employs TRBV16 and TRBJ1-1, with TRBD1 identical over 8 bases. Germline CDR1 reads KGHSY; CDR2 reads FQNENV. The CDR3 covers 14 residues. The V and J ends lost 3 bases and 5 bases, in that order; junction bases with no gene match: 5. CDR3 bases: TGTGCCAGCAGCCAGACAGGGGCGGGTACTGAAGCTTTCTTT. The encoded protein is CASSQTGAGTEAFF.

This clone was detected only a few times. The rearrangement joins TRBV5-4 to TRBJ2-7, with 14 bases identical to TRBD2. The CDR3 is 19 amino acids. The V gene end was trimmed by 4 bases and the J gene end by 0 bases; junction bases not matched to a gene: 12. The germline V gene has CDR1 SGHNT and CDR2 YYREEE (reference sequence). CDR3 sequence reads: CASSRAGTSGGPSSYEQYF. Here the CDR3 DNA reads TGTGCCAGCAGCCGAGCCGGGACTAGCGGGGGCCCGAGCTCCTACGAGCAGTACTTC.

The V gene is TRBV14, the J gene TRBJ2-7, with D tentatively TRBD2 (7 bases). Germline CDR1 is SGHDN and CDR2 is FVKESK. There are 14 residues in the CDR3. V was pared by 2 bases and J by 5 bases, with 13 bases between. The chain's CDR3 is CASSQRGAIDEQYF. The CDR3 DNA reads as TGTGCCAGCAGCCAACGGGGGGCCATCGACGAGCAGTACTTC.

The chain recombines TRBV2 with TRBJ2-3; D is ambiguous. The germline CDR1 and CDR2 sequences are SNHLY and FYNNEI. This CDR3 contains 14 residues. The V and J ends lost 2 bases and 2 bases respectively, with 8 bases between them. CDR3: CASSESVATDTQYF. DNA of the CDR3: TGTGCCAGCAGTGAAAGCGTAGCCACAGATACGCAGTATTTT.

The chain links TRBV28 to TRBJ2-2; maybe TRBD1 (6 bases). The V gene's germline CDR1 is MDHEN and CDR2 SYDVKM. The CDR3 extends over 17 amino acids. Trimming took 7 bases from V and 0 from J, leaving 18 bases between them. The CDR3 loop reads CASISTDRPANTGELFF. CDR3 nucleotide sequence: TGTGCCAGCATCTCGACGGACAGACCCGCGAACACCGGGGAGCTGTTTTTT. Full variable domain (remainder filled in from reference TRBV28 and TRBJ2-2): DVKVTQSSRYLVKRTGEKVFLECVQDMDHENMFWYRQDPGLGLRLIYFSYDVKMKEKGDIPEGYSVSREKKERFSLILESASTNQTSMYLCASISTDRPANTGELFFGEGSRLTVL.

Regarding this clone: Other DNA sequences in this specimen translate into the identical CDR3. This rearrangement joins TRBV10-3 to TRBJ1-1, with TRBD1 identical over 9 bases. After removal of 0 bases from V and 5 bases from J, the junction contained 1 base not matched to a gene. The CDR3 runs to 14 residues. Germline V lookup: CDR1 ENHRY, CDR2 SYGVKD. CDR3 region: CAISESQGATEAFF. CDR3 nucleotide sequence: TGTGCCATCAGTGAGTCACAGGGGGCAACTGAAGCTTTCTTT.

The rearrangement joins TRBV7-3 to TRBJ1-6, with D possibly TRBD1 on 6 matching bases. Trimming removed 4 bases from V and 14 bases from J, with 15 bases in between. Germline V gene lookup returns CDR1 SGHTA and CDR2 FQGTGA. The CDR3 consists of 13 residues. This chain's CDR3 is CASSWTAQDSLHF. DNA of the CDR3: TGTGCCAGCAGCTGGACAGCCCAGGATTCCCTCCACTTT.

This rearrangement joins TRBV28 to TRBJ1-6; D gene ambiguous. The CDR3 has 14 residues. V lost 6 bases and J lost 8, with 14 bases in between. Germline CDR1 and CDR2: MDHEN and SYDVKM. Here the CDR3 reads CASRLRVLHSPLHF. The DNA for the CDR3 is TGTGCCAGCAGGTTGCGGGTGTTACATTCACCCCTCCACTTT.

This chain's CDR3 is CASSPRPGSSYEQYF. DNA for the CDR3: TGTGCCAGCTCACCAAGGCCAGGAAGCTCCTACGAGCAGTACTTC. The chain joins TRBV18 to TRBJ2-7; D gene unclear. Looked up from germline, CDR1 is KGHSH and CDR2 is LQKENI. V shed 2 bases and J shed 0 bases, with 11 bases lying between them. The CDR3 spans 15 residues. Full variable domain (rest looked up from reference TRBV18 and TRBJ2-7): NAGVMQNPRHLVRRRGQEARLRCSPMKGHSHVYWYRQLPEEGLKFMVYLQKENIIDESGMPKERFSAEFPKEGPSILRIQQVVRGDSAAYFCASSPRPGSSYEQYFGPGTRLTVT.

DNA of the CDR3: TGTGCCAGTAGGGGGGGGGCTTACGAAAAACTGTTTTTT. Its translation is CASRGGAYEKLFF. The chain joins TRBV19 to TRBJ1-4, with a weak D call TRBD1 (6 bases). This CDR3 is 13 amino acids long. The V and J ends lost 6 bases and 8 bases respectively, with 13 bases between them. Germline-derived CDR1 and CDR2 are LNHDA and SQIVND (reference sequence).

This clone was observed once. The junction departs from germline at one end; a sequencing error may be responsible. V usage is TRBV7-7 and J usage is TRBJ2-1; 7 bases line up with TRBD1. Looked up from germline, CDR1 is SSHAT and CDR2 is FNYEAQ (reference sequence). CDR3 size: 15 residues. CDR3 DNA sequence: TGTGCTAGCAGCTCGACAGGGAGCTCCTACAATGAGCAGTTCTTC. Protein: CASSSTGSSYNEQFF. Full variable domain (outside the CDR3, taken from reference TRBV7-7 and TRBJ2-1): GAGVSQSPRYKVTKRGQDVTLRCDPISSHATLYWYQQALGQGPEFLTYFNYEAQPDKSGLPSDRFSAERPEGSISTLTIQRTEQRDSAMYRCASSSTGSSYNEQFFGPGTRLTVL.

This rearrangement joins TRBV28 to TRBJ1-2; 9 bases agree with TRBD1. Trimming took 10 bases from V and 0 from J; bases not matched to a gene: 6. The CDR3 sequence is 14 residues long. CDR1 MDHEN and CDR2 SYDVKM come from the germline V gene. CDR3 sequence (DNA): TGTGCCATACAACAGGGGGCTACTAACTATGGCTACACCTTC. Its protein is CAIQQGATNYGYTF.

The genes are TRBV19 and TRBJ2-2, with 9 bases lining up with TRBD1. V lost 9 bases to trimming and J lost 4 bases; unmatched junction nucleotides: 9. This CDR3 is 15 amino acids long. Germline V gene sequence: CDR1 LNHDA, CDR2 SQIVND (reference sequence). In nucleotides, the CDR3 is TGTGCCAGCAAGAAACCGGACAGGGGCACCGGGGAGCTGTTTTTT. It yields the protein CASKKPDRGTGELFF.

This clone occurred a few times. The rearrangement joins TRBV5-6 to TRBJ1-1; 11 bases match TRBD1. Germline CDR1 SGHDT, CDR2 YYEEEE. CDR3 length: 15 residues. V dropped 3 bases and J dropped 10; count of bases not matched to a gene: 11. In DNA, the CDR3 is TGTGCCAGCAGCTCGTTTTTAGGACAGGGGGCCCTAGCTTTCTTT. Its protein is CASSSFLGQGALAFF.

The CDR3 here is CASSYSAGAVYNEQFF. CDR3 nucleotides: TGTGCCAGCAGTTACTCGGCGGGGGCGGTCTACAATGAGCAGTTCTTC. The chain uses TRBV6-6 and TRBJ2-1, with D possibly being TRBD2 (7 bases). This CDR3 comprises 16 residues. The V gene's germline CDR1 is MNHNY and CDR2 SVGAGI (reference sequence). Trimming took 0 bases from V and 3 from J, leaving 12 bases between them.

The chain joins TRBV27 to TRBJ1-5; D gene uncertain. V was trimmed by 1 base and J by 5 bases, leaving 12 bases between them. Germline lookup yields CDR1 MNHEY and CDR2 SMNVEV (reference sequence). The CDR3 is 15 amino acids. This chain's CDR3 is CASSLYREGHQPQHF. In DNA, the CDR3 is TGTGCCAGCAGTTTATACCGGGAGGGTCATCAGCCCCAGCATTTT.

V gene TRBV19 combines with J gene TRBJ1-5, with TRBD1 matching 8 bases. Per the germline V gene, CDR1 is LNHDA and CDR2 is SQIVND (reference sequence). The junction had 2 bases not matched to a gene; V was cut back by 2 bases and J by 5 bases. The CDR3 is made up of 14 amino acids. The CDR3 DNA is TGTGCCAGTAGTATAACAGGGGGGGATCAGCCCCAGCATTTT. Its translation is CASSITGGDQPQHF.

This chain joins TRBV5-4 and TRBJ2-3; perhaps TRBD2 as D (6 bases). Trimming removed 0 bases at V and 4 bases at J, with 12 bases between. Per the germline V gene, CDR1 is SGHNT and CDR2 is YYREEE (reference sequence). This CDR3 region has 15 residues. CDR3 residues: CASSLGQGGADTQYF. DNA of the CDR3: TGTGCCAGCAGCTTGGGCCAGGGCGGGGCAGATACGCAGTATTTT.

CDR3 sequence (DNA): TGTGCCAGCAGCTTAGGGTCTCGGTACGAGCAGTACTTC. This encodes CASSLGSRYEQYF. This chain uses TRBV7-8 with TRBJ2-7; D is undetermined. V was shortened by 1 base and J by 4 bases, with 8 bases between the two germline ends. CDR1 SGHVS and CDR2 FQNEAQ come from the germline V gene. The CDR3 consists of 13 residues.

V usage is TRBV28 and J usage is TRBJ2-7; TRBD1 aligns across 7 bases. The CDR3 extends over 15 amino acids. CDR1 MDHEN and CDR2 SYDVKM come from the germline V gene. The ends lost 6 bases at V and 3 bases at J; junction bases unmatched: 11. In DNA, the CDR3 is TGTGCCAGCAGGGGGCTTCGGGACAGATTCTACGAGCAGTACTTC. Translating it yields CASRGLRDRFYEQYF.

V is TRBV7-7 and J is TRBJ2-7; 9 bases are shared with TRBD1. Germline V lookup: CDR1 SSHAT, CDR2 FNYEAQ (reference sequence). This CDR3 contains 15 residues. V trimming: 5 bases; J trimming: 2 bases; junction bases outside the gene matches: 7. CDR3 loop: CASSPTTGGTYEQYF. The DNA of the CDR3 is TGTGCCAGCAGCCCCACAACAGGGGGCACCTACGAGCAGTACTTC.

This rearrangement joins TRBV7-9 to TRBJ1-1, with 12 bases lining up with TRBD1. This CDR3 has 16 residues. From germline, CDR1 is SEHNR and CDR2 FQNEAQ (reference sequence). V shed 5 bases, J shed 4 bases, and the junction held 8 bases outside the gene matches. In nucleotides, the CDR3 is TGTGCCAGCAGCCGCGGGACAGGGGGCTTGAGCACTGAAGCTTTCTTT. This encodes CASSRGTGGLSTEAFF. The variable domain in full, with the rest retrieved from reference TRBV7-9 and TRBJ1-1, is DTGVSQNPRHKITKRGQNVTFRCDPISEHNRLYWYRQTLGQGPEFLTYFQNEAQLEKSRLLSDRFSAERPKGSFSTLEIQRTEQGDSAMYLCASSRGTGGLSTEAFFGQGTRLTVV.